This T cell receptor beta chain was sequenced during a study of tumor and adjacent non-tumor tissue in lung cancer (dated by TCRdb to the late 2010s). Context from the whole study: The cohort included around twelve adenocarcinoma, a couple of squamous cell carcinoma and 1 small cell lung cancer patients. Under 35 paired specimens, one tumor and one normal lung sample per patient, were profiled by TCRbeta CDR3 sequencing. Bulk TCRbeta repertoires were compared between lung tumor tissue and matched distant non-tumor lung tissue obtained from fewer than 16 lung cancer patients. The approximately 15 patients were aged about 30 to 80 years, included some 10 men and 5 women, and had TNM stage I to III disease. Sequencing produced around 130,000,000 productive TCRbeta reads in total, an average of about 4.5 million reads per sample.

Including the terminal cysteine and phenylalanine, the CDR3 comprises 11 residues. CDR3 DNA is the only sequence kept; it has 33 bases, read in frame from the first base. In the germline V gene (reference sequence), CDR1 corresponds to DFQATT and CDR2 to SNEGSKA. The library was generated by multiplex PCR. For sequencing, an Illumina HiSeq 2500 was employed. TCRbeta libraries were constructed through three rounds of nested PCR with primers (Table S4) according to protocols adapted from ARM-PCR. Before sequencing, PCR products of 200-500 bp were excised from the gel and purified with the QIAquick gel extraction kit. The authors' pipeline ran thus. Reads were cleaned with Trimmomatic, merged with FLASH into complete CDR3 sequences, and assigned to V(D)J germline segments with MiTCR. Clonal diversity was calculated as the inverse Simpson's index using VDJtools. In-frame sequences without a premature stop codon were defined as productive reads. TCRdb trimmed public reads at Q25 via fastp, called clones via MiXCR and kept in-frame beta chains. Each entry merges the rows of one CDR3 protein and shows their most common DNA and genes. TCRdb, rather than the study authors, made the V and J calls. The sample data list approximately 75,000 distinct CDR3 sequences, and under 80% of these were observed just once. Roughly 12% of the sample belongs to the ten largest clones.

To note about this clonotype: Its antigen is not yet known. A read error is possible here, since a much larger clone lies one base away.

RNA was isolated from bulk unsorted tissue, and RNA quality was assessed with a NanoDrop ND-1000 and an Agilent 2100. Donors were newly diagnosed lung cancer patients admitted for thoracic surgery in China between August and November 2014, without prior chemotherapy. Anyone who had undergone radiotherapy or chemotherapy before, or who had another cancer at the same time, was left out of the study. Surgical tissue pieces of roughly 1-2.1 cm3 were preserved in RNAlater solution and stored at -80 °C until use. On the study overall, not on this receptor specifically: The top 100 clones made up a significantly larger cumulative share of the repertoire in normal lung than in tumor tissue. Only about 16 patients were included in the cohort, and the need for larger samples and more detailed clinical data was noted by the authors. Neither the sequencing platform nor unique molecular identifiers are named or mentioned anywhere in the methods. Tumor tissue showed significantly greater TCR diversity (inverse Simpson) than normal lung tissue (about 400 vs 180, P = 0.0075, Mann-Whitney U test). Because peripheral blood was not sequenced, the blood TCRbeta repertoires of the lung cancer patients in the study went unexamined. TCR diversity was significantly higher in younger patients, and higher tumor TCR diversity was associated with shorter overall and disease-free survival.

The sequencing input was lung tumor tissue. The source is a woman in her forties or fifties with non-small cell lung cancer. The chain is encoded by TRBV20-1 joined to TRBJ2-3; the D gene lacks a confident call. The J call is uncertain, as TRBJ1-5 better fits the DNA end. DNA sequence: TGCAGTGCTTTTAGCACAGATACGCAGCATTTT. This translates into CSAFSTDTQHF.